Following are 28 T cell receptor beta chains from one sample sequenced in a study of T cells after yellow fever vaccination. TCRdb passed the 5' RACE reads through MiXCR, listing each CDR3 protein once. The data hold 50,000 or so distinct CDR3 sequences, with approximately 7.7% observed a single time. Sequencing was performed on CD8+ T cells sorted from PBMCs, taken on the day of the first yellow fever vaccination. Receptors were obtained from a man in his late teens or twenties who received the YFV17D yellow fever vaccine.

The genes are TRBV7-9 and TRBJ2-5; TRBD2 agrees at 8 bases. This CDR3 has 15 amino acids. V was pared by 2 bases and J by 1 base, with 3 bases of the junction left unmatched. The V gene's germline CDR1 is SEHNR and CDR2 FQNEAQ (reference sequence). The CDR3 nucleotides are TGTGCCAGCAGCTTATCCGGGGGGGTCCAAGAGACCCAGTACTTC. As protein: CASSLSGGVQETQYF.

A note on this clonotype: A much larger clone lies a single base off, so this may be a read error. The chain recombines TRBV5-4 with TRBJ2-1; D remains ambiguous. With 1 base removed from V and 1 base from J, the gap between germline ends came to 9 bases. CDR3 length equals 15 residues. Germline assignment: CDR1 SGHNT and CDR2 YYREEE (reference sequence). CDR3 loop: CASSLTVSSYNEQFF. CDR3 nucleotide sequence: TGTGCCAGCAGCTTGACTGTCTCTTCCTACAATGAGCAGTTCTTC.

As regards this clonotype: Possible read error: a much larger clone is one base away. V usage is TRBV29-1 and J usage is TRBJ2-1; the D gene is possibly TRBD2 (6 bases). This CDR3 has 14 amino acids. Germline-derived CDR1 and CDR2 are SQVTM and ANQGSEA. As DNA, the CDR3 is TGCAACGTTGATGTCCCCAGACTAGTTAATGAGCAGTTCTTC. It specifies CNVDVPRLVNEQFF.

The chain has TRBV7-6 and TRBJ2-2, with 14 bases that match TRBD2. This CDR3 region has 16 residues. Germline CDR1 reads SGHVS; CDR2 reads FNYEAQ. The trim removed 4 bases at V and 8 bases at J, leaving 6 bases unmatched. CDR3 in amino acids: CASSSRLAGGPGELFF. As DNA, the CDR3 is TGTGCCAGCAGCTCTCGACTAGCGGGGGGGCCGGGGGAGCTGTTTTTT.

This clonotype was found a few times. The chain joins TRBV29-1 to TRBJ1-1; D might be TRBD1 (6 bases). Trimming pared 4 bases from V and 6 bases from J, leaving 18 bases between. The CDR3 runs to 14 residues. Germline V gene sequence: CDR1 SQVTM, CDR2 ANQGSEA. CDR3 sequence: CSVGRDIGISEAFF. CDR3 DNA: TGCAGCGTTGGCCGGGACATTGGAATCTCTGAAGCTTTCTTT.

This clonotype was counted many times. The chain uses TRBV6-4 and TRBJ2-3, with a possible D match to TRBD2 (5 bases). The CDR3 has 15 amino acids. The germline V and J ends were trimmed by 3 bases and 3 bases, with 13 bases remaining between them. The germline CDR1 and CDR2 sequences are MRHNA and SNTAGT. As DNA, the CDR3 is TGTGCCAGCAGTGAATCACTAGAAAGGACAGATACGCAGTATTTT. Translated: CASSESLERTDTQYF.

This clonotype occurred a few times. The chain carries TRBV5-5 and TRBJ1-6; the D is unclear. This CDR3 contains 17 residues. Germline V gene sequence: CDR1 SGHKS, CDR2 YYEKEE (reference sequence). The V end was cut by 5 bases, the J end by 0 bases, with 15 bases between. In DNA form, the CDR3 reads TGTGCCAGCAGGACCTTTGGGAGGAGCTCCTATAATTCACCCCTCCACTTT. Translating it yields CASRTFGRSSYNSPLHF.

This clonotype was recorded at least ten times. The CDR3, as DNA: TGTGCCAGCACCCCATCCAGCTCCGGTGAGCAGTTCTTC. Translation: CASTPSSSGEQFF. The V gene is TRBV7-2, the J gene TRBJ2-1; D not resolved. The V end was cut by 7 bases, the J end by 9 bases, with 16 bases between. Germline assignment: CDR1 SGHTA and CDR2 FQGNSA. There are 13 residues in the CDR3.

This clonotype was counted many times. This rearrangement joins TRBV6-5 to TRBJ2-3; D ambiguous. CDR1 is MNHEY and CDR2 is SVGAGI in the germline V gene. Trimming took 0 bases from V and 2 from J, leaving 12 bases between them. CDR3 length equals 16 residues. CDR3 region: CASSYSVDLYTDTQYF. The DNA of the CDR3 is TGTGCCAGCAGTTACTCCGTCGATCTCTACACAGATACGCAGTATTTT.

This clonotype has ten or more counts. The chain couples TRBV11-2 to TRBJ2-3; 8 bases are a match to TRBD2. From germline, CDR1 is SGHAT and CDR2 FQNNGV. J gave up 5 bases and V 4 bases, and 8 bases lay outside the gene matches. CDR3 size: 15 residues. The chain's CDR3 is CASSSLGGAGDTQYF. The CDR3 nucleotides are TGTGCCAGCAGCTCTCTCGGGGGGGCCGGAGATACGCAGTATTTT.

At least ten counts were recorded for this clonotype. The chain employs TRBV6-1 and TRBJ1-4; possible D gene TRBD1, 6 bases. This CDR3 has 15 amino acids. In germline, CDR1 is MNHNS, CDR2 SASEGT. V gave up 5 bases and J gave up 4 bases, with 14 bases separating them. CDR3 in DNA: TGTGCCAGCAGTCAACAGGGCCCTTATAATGAAAAACTGTTTTTT. This sequence encodes CASSQQGPYNEKLFF.

This clonotype was detected a few times. J is TRBJ1-2 and V is TRBV9, with D possibly being TRBD1 (5 bases). Germline CDR1 and CDR2: SGDLS and YYNGEE. V shed 0 bases and J shed 7 bases, with 13 bases lying between them. This CDR3 is 14 amino acids long. The CDR3 bases are TGTGCCAGCAGCGTAGCGGGGCAATCTAGTGGCTACACCTTC. This encodes CASSVAGQSSGYTF.

This clonotype appeared many times. V usage is TRBV6-5 and J usage is TRBJ2-1, with 8 bases lining up with TRBD2. Germline V gene sequence: CDR1 MNHEY, CDR2 SVGAGI. Losses at the gene ends were 5 bases for V and 0 bases for J; bases not matched to a gene: 12. This CDR3 has 18 amino acids. The CDR3, as DNA: TGTGCCAGCAGTCTCCTAGCGGGCCAACCGAGCTCCTACAATGAGCAGTTCTTC. It translates to CASSLLAGQPSSYNEQFF.

The rearrangement uses TRBV3-1 and TRBJ2-1, with 8 bases fitting TRBD2. This CDR3 spans 19 amino acids. The J segment lost 3 bases and the V segment lost 8 bases, leaving 21 bases of the junction unmatched. Germline CDR1 and CDR2: LGHDT and YNNKEL (reference sequence). The CDR3 protein is CASSQHIPETSEFYNEQFF. The CDR3 nucleotides are TGTGCCAGCTCCCAACATATCCCGGAGACTAGCGAGTTCTACAATGAGCAGTTCTTC.

V and J are TRBV29-1 and TRBJ2-1; possibly TRBD1 for D (5 bases). The CDR3 covers 13 residues. Trimming took off 5 bases at V and 1 base at J, with 9 bases between the two ends. CDR1 and CDR2 from the germline V gene are SQVTM and ANQGSEA. The CDR3 region is CSVSRASYNEQFF. The CDR3 DNA reads as TGCAGCGTTAGCAGGGCTTCCTACAATGAGCAGTTCTTC.

This clonotype turned up a few times. This sequence joins TRBV4-1 and TRBJ1-3; perhaps TRBD1 as D (5 bases). The CDR3 runs 17 residues. Germline V lookup: CDR1 MGHRA, CDR2 YSYEKL. V lost 1 base and J 5 bases, leaving 18 bases between the germline ends. CDR3 residues: CASSQVGAGSNRNTIYF. The CDR3 DNA follows: TGCGCCAGCAGCCAAGTCGGGGCAGGAAGTAACCGAAACACCATATATTTT.

This chain uses TRBV5-1 with TRBJ2-2; TRBD1 aligns across 9 bases. The germline V gene encodes CDR1 SGHRS and CDR2 YFSETQ. V gave up 0 bases and J gave up 9 bases; unmatched junction bases: 6. The CDR3 covers 15 residues. CDR3 nucleotide sequence: TGCGCCAGCAGCTTGGTAGGACAGGGGCTCCGGGAGCTGTTTTTT. This encodes CASSLVGQGLRELFF.

This clonotype was counted a few times. The rearrangement joins TRBV29-1 to TRBJ1-1; D is uncertain. The CDR3 consists of 12 residues. In germline, CDR1 is SQVTM, CDR2 ANQGSEA. V lost 5 bases, J lost 6 bases, and 13 bases lay in between. CDR3 loop: CSVITSQAEAFF. CDR3 coding DNA: TGCAGCGTTATCACCTCTCAAGCTGAAGCTTTCTTT.

This clonotype was detected only a few times. The chain has TRBV14 and TRBJ1-2, with TRBD1 matching over 9 bases. The CDR3 runs to 12 residues. CDR1 and CDR2 from the germline V gene are SGHDN and FVKESK. V trimming: 6 bases; J trimming: 8 bases; junction bases outside the gene matches: 4. CDR3 in amino acids: CASRGQGMGYTF. The CDR3 nucleotides are TGTGCCAGCAGAGGACAGGGGATGGGCTACACCTTC.

The chain links TRBV20-1 to TRBJ2-7; 9 bases agree with TRBD2. Germline assignment: CDR1 DFQATT and CDR2 SNEGSKA (reference sequence). This CDR3 region has 15 residues. Unmatched junction bases numbered 8, after V lost 1 base and J lost 4 bases. CDR3 region: CSARGPSGTVYEQYF. As DNA, the CDR3 is TGCAGTGCTAGAGGTCCTAGCGGGACCGTTTACGAGCAGTACTTC.

Only a few counts were recorded for this clonotype. The rearrangement uses TRBV11-2 and TRBJ2-7, with 8 bases aligning to TRBD2. J gave up 2 bases and V 4 bases, and 16 bases lay outside the gene matches. Germline V lookup: CDR1 SGHAT, CDR2 FQNNGV. This CDR3 has 18 residues. The CDR3 DNA reads as TGTGCCAGCAGCTACCCAACCAATCTAGCGGGCTCTCCCTACGAGCAGTACTTC. It specifies CASSYPTNLAGSPYEQYF.

This clonotype occurred many times. The J gene is TRBJ2-1, the V gene TRBV12-3 or TRBV12-4; D remains ambiguous. The CDR3 is made up of 15 amino acids. Deletions cut 2 bases from V and 8 bases from J, with 16 bases between. The CDR3 sequence is CASSLRPRGADEQFF. Written as DNA, the CDR3 is TGTGCCAGCAGTTTAAGACCCCGTGGCGCTGATGAGCAGTTCTTC.

V is TRBV7-2 and J is TRBJ2-1; D is possibly TRBD2 (6 bases). V was pared by 3 bases and J by 10 bases, with 19 bases between. The CDR3 runs 15 residues. Per germline, CDR1 SGHTA and CDR2 FQGNSA. The CDR3 protein is CASSFSGWPSREQFF. In DNA form, the CDR3 reads TGTGCCAGCAGCTTCAGCGGGTGGCCCTCAAGGGAGCAGTTCTTC.

This chain links TRBV7-9 with TRBJ1-2, with 7 bases aligning to TRBD1. The CDR3 is made up of 17 amino acids. The J segment lost 0 bases and the V segment lost 6 bases, leaving 13 bases of the junction unmatched. Looked up from germline, CDR1 is SEHNR and CDR2 is FQNEAQ (reference sequence). In DNA, the CDR3 is TGTGCCAGCAGTGAACCCAGAGGGGGCAGGACTAACTATGGCTACACCTTC. Its translation is CASSEPRGGRTNYGYTF.

This clonotype was counted between two and nine times. V usage is TRBV6-5 and J usage is TRBJ2-1, with a possible D match to TRBD1 (8 bases). Trimming shortened V by 3 bases and J by 5 bases, and 17 bases separated the two germline ends. Germline V gene data show CDR1 as MNHEY and CDR2 as SVGAGI. The CDR3 consists of 16 residues. CDR3 loop: CASSYFTGGVHNEQFF. In DNA, the CDR3 is TGTGCCAGCAGTTATTTCACAGGGGGGGTCCACAATGAGCAGTTCTTC.

This clonotype was recorded a few times. This sequence joins TRBV7-8 and TRBJ2-2; 14 nucleotides match TRBD2. The germline V gene has CDR1 SGHVS and CDR2 FQNEAQ. The trim removed 1 base at V and 4 bases at J, leaving 5 bases unmatched. This CDR3 spans 18 amino acids. CDR3 coding DNA: TGTGCCAGCAGCTTAGGACTAGCGGGGGGGCCCTTCACCGGGGAGCTGTTTTTT. Encoded protein: CASSLGLAGGPFTGELFF.

This clonotype was observed a handful of times. The chain employs TRBV6-5 and TRBJ2-1; TRBD2 matches 8 bases. The CDR3 has 15 amino acids. Trimming removed 6 bases from V and 4 bases from J; junction bases left unmatched: 8. The V gene's germline CDR1 is MNHEY and CDR2 SVGAGI. The CDR3 here is CASRLAGPSYNEQFF. The CDR3 DNA is TGTGCCAGCAGGTTAGCGGGGCCTTCTTACAATGAGCAGTTCTTC.

This clonotype was seen at least ten times. The chain employs TRBV4-1 and TRBJ2-5; D is possibly TRBD2 (8 bases). The CDR3 has 15 amino acids. V lost 8 bases and J 5 bases, leaving 21 bases between the germline ends. The germline V gene encodes CDR1 MGHRA and CDR2 YSYEKL. CDR3 sequence: CASQGVAGLRETQYF. The CDR3 DNA reads TGCGCCAGCCAGGGGGTAGCGGGGCTCCGGGAGACCCAGTACTTC.